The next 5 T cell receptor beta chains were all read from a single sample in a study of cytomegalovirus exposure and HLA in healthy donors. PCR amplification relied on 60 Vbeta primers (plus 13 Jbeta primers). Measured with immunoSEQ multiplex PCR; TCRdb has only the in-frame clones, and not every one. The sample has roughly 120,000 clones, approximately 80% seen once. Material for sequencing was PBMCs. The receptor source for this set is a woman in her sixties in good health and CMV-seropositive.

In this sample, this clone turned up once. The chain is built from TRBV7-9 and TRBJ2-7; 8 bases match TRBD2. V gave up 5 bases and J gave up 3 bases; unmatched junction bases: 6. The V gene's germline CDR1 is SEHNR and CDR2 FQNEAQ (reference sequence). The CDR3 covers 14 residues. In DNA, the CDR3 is TGTGCCAGCAGCCCCGGGACTAGGGGCTACGAGCAGTACTTC. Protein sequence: CASSPGTRGYEQYF.

In DNA, the CDR3 is TGTGCCAGCAGTACTGGGCAAGGTGGCTACACCTTC. Amino acids: CASSTGQGGYTF. The chain combines TRBV6-5 with TRBJ1-2; no definite D call. The CDR3 spans 12 residues. V was cut by 5 bases and J by 7 bases, with 11 bases left in between. The germline gives CDR1 MNHEY, CDR2 SVGAGI.

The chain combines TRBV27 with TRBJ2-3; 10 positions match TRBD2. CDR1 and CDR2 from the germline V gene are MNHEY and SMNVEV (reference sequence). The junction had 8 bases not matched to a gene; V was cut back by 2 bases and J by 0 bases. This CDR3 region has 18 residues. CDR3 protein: CASSLRIPSGRSTDTQYF. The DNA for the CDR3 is TGTGCCAGCAGTTTACGGATCCCTAGCGGGAGAAGCACAGATACGCAGTATTTT.

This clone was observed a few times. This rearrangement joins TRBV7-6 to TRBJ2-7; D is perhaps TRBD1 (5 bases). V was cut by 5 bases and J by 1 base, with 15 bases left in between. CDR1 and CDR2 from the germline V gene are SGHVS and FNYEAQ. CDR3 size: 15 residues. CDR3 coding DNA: TGTGCCAGCAGCCCAACATCGCAGGGTTCCTACGAGCAGTACTTC. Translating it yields CASSPTSQGSYEQYF.

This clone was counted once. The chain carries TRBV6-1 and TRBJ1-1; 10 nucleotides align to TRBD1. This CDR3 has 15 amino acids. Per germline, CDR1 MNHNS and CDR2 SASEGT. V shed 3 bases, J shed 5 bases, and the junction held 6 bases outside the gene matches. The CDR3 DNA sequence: TGTGCCAGCAGTGACTTCCGGGACAGGGGTACTGAAGCTTTCTTT. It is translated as CASSDFRDRGTEAFF.